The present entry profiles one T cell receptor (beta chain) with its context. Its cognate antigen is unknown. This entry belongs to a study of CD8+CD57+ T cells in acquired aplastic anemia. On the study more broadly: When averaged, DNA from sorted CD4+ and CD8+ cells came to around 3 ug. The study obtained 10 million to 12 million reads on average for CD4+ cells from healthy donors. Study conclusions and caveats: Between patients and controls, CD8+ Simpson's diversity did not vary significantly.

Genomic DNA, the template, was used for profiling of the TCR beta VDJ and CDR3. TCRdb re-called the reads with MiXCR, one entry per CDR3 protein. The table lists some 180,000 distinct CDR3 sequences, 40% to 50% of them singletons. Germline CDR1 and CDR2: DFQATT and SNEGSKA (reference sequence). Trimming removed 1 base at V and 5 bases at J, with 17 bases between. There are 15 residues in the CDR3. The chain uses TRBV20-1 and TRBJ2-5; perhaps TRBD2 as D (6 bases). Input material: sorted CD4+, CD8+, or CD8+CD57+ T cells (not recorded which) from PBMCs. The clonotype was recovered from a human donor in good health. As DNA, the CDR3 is TGCAGTGCTAGAGCCTTGTTGCGGGGTGGGGAGACCCAGTACTTC. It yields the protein CSARALLRGGETQYF.